This T cell receptor beta chain was sequenced for a study of identical twins. Study-level points and caveats: Memory repertoires showed no such pattern, whereas abundant cord blood beta clonotypes carried fewer insertions. Part of the zero-insertion signal could reflect confounding by invariant MAIT and iNKT cells.

In TCRdb, the 5' RACE reads were re-called with MiXCR into one record per CDR3 protein. The sample yields around 450,000 distinct CDR3 sequences, 14% seen once. V lost 10 bases and J lost 0, with 18 bases in between. CDR1 is LGHDT, CDR2 YNNKEL, per germline (reference sequence). This CDR3 has 16 amino acids. This clonotype has a handful of counts. Its cognate antigen is unknown. These sequences were also reported in another study, on yellow fever vaccine responses in identical twins.

The chain combines TRBV3-1 with TRBJ2-2; tentatively, D is TRBD2 (5 bases). The TCR sequence derives from a woman aged 18-35 years in good health. The sequenced sample was CD4+ T cells sorted from blood. The CDR3 nucleotides are TGTGCCACCTCTAAATTCACCGGGACGAACACCGGGGAGCTGTTTTTT. It codes for CATSKFTGTNTGELFF.